Below, 5 T cell receptor beta chains from the same sample are listed, as sequenced in a study of beta chain features in type 1 diabetes. TCRB transcripts that were expressed got sequenced, as all of the isolated RNA had been reverse transcribed. Assay: immunoSEQ multiplex PCR; the TCRdb copy retains only in-frame clones and omits some. The sample lists around 240,000 clones, around 65% occurring once. Material for sequencing was naive CD4+ T cells from blood. The receptors shown here come from a man younger than 40 in good health.

The gene calls are TRBV7-9 and TRBJ2-3, with D possibly being TRBD1 or TRBD2 (6 bases each). In germline, CDR1 is SEHNR, CDR2 FQNEAQ (reference sequence). The CDR3 is made up of 12 amino acids. Here the CDR3 reads CAKGEATDTQYF. In nucleotides, the CDR3 is TGTGCTAAGGGGGAGGCCACAGATACGCAGTATTTT.

In the case of this clone: Other DNA sequences in this specimen translate into the identical CDR3. This chain uses TRBV29-1 with TRBJ1-1; D unclear. The germline V gene has CDR1 SQVTM and CDR2 ANQGSEA. CDR3 size: 13 residues. With 4 bases removed from V and 0 bases from J, the gap between germline ends came to 9 bases. CDR3: CSVVGRLNTEAFF. CDR3 DNA sequence: TGCAGCGTTGTAGGACGGCTGAACACTGAAGCTTTCTTT.

There are a few counts of this clone. The chain uses TRBV30 and TRBJ1-3; D not certain. There are 12 residues in the CDR3. V was clipped by 4 bases and J by 1 base, with 5 bases between them. Germline V gene sequence: CDR1 GTSNPN, CDR2 SVGIG (reference sequence). The CDR3 DNA follows: TGTGCCTGGACGAATTCTGGAAACACCATATATTTT. Translation: CAWTNSGNTIYF. The full variable domain, in which reference TRBV30 and TRBJ1-3 provide the parts outside the CDR3, is SQTIHQWPATLVQPVGSPLSLECTVEGTSNPNLYWYRQAAGRGLQLLFYSVGIGQISSEVPQNLSASRPQDRQFILSSKKLLLSDSGFYLCAWTNSGNTIYFGEGSWLTVV.

The chain recombines TRBV30 with TRBJ1-1; a possible D gene is TRBD1 (6 bases). V was pared by 1 base and J by 10 bases, with 16 bases between. CDR1 GTSNPN and CDR2 SVGIG come from the germline V gene (reference sequence). There are 13 residues in the CDR3. CDR3 DNA: TGTGCCTGGAGTGGCGGGACATTCGGTCCAGCTTTCTTT. Its translation: CAWSGGTFGPAFF.

The chain employs TRBV15 and TRBJ2-7, with 8 bases lining up with TRBD1. Germline V CDR1 and CDR2: LNHNV, YYDKDF (reference sequence). The CDR3 consists of 15 residues. V was pared by 0 bases and J by 0 bases, with 1 base of the junction left unmatched. This chain's CDR3 is CATSREGQVSYEQYF. The CDR3 bases are TGTGCCACCAGCAGAGAGGGACAGGTCTCCTACGAGCAGTACTTC.